The TCR beta chain under discussion was sequenced for a study of tumor-infiltrating lymphocytes in oesophageal squamous cell carcinoma. Each CDR3 protein is one row after TCRdb ran MiXCR on the PCR reads. The data contain about 10,000 distinct CDR3 sequences, roughly three fifths of them singletons. This CDR3 region has 14 residues. From germline, CDR1 is MNHNS and CDR2 SASEGT. Trimming pared 6 bases from V and 7 bases from J, leaving 19 bases between. This clonotype is medium-sized in the sample. This sequence was found in a female donor with esophageal squamous cell carcinoma. The V call is TRBV6-1, the J call TRBJ2-7; no firm D call. Sequencing used esophageal tumor tissue. CDR3 residues: CASREIGRYNEQYF. The CDR3 DNA sequence: TGTGCCAGCAGAGAGATAGGGCGATACAATGAGCAGTACTTC.